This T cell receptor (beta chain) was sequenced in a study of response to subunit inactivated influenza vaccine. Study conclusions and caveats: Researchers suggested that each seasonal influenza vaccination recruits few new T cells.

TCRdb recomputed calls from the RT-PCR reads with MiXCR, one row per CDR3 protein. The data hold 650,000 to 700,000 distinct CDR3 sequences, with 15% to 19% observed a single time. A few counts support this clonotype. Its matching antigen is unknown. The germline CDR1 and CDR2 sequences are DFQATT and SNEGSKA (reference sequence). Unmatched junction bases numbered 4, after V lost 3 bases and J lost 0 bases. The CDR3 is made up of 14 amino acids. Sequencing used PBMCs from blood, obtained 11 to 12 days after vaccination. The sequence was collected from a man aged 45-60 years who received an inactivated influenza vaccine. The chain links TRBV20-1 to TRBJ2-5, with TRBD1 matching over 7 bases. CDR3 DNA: TGCAGTGCTAGGTCGGGACAGCACCAAGAGACCCAGTACTTC. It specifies CSARSGQHQETQYF.